This T cell receptor (beta chain) appears in the sequencing data of a study of blood T cell repertoires in COVID-19. Across the whole study: COVID-19 samples collected from the United States, Italy and Spain covered acute and convalescent phases.

Sequencing used immunoSEQ multiplex PCR; TCRdb keeps in-frame clones, though not all of them. The sample lists tens of thousands of clones; approximately 90% were seen once. The CDR3 is 15 amino acids. Trimming removed 0 bases at V and 7 bases at J, with 11 bases between. Germline CDR1 reads SGDLS; CDR2 reads YYNGEE. The clonotype was recovered from a woman in her 50s with acute or convalescent COVID-19. Source material: peripheral blood. The chain employs TRBV9 and TRBJ1-6; D is perhaps TRBD1 (5 bases). Written as DNA, the CDR3 is TGTGCCAGCAGCGTAGATCCAGGGTCGAATTCACCCCTCCACTTT. Amino acids: CASSVDPGSNSPLHF.